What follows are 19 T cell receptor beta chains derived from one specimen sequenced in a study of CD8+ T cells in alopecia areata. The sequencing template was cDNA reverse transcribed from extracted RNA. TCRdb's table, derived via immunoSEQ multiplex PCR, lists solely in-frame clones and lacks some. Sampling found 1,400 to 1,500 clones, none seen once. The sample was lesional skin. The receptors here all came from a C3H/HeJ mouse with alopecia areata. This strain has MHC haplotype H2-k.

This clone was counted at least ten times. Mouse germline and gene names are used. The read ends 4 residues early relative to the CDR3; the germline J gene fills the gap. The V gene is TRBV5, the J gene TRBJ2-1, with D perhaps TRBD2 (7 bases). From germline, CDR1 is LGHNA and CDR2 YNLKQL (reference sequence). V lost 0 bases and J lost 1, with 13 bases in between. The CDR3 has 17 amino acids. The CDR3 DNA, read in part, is TGTGCCAGCAGCCAAGAGGGAAGGGGGGCCAACTATGCT. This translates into CASSQEGRGANYA. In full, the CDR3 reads CASSQEGRGANYAEQFF.

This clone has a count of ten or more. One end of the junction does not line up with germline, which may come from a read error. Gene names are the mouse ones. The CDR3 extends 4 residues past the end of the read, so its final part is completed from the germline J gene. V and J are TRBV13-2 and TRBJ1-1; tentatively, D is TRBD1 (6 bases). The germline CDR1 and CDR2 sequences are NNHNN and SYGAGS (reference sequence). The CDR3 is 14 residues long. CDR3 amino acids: CAGGVGTTNTEVFF. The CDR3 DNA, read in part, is TGTGCCGGCGGTGTCGGGACAACAAACACA.

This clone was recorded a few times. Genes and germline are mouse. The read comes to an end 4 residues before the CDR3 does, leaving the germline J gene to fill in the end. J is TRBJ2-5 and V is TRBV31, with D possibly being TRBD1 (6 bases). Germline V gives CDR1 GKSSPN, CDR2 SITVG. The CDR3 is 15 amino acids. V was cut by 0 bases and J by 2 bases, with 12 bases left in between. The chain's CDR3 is CAWSLGEGGQDTQYF. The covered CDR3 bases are TGTGCCTGGAGTCTAGGGGAAGGGGGCCAAGAC.

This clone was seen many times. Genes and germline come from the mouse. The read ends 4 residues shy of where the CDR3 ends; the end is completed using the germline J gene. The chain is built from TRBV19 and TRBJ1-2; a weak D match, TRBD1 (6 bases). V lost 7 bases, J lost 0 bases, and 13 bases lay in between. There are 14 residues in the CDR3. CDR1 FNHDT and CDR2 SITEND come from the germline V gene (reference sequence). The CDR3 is CASSRDNANSDYTF. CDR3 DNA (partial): TGTGCCAGCTCCCGGGACAATGCAAACTCC. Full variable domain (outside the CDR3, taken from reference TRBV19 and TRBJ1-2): GGIITQTPKFLIGQEGQKLTLKCQQNFNHDTMYWYRQDSGKGLRLIYYSITENDLQKGDLSEGYDASREKKSSFSLTVTSAQKNEMAVFLCASSRDNANSDYTFGSGTRLLVI.

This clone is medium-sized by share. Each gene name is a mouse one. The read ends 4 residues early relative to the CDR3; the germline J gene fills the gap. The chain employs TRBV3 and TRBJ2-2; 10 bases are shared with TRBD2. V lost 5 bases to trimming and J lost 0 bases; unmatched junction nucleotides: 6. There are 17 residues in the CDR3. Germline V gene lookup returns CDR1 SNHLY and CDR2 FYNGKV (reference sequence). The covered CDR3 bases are TGTGCCAGCAGCCCCCCGGACTGGGGGTCAAACACCGGG. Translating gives CASSPPDWGSNTG. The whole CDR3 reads CASSPPDWGSNTGQLYF.

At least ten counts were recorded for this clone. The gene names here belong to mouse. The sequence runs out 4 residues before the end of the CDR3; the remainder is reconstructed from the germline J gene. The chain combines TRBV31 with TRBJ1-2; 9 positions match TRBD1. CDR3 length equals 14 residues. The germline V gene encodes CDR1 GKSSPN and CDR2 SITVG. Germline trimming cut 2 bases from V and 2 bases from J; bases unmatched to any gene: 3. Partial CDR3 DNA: TGTGCCTGGAGTGGGGACAGGGCGAACTCC. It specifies CAWSGDRANS. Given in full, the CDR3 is CAWSGDRANSDYTF.

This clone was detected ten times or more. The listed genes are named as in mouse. The CDR3 sequence is CASSDRGGTEVFF. CDR3 DNA, as far as it was read: TGTGCCAGCAGTGACAGGGGCGGCACA. This chain uses TRBV13-1 with TRBJ1-1; TRBD1 might be the D (6 bases). The CDR3 end lies 4 residues beyond the end of the read and is filled in from the germline J gene. The germline V gene has CDR1 NSHNY and CDR2 SYGAGN. This CDR3 is 13 amino acids long. V dropped 2 bases and J dropped 4 bases, with 9 bases sitting between them.

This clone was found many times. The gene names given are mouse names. The covered CDR3 bases are TGTGCCAGCAGCCACCGACTGGGGGGAGGTGCAGAA. Protein product: CASSHRLGGGAE. The whole CDR3 protein reads CASSHRLGGGAETLYF. The chain has TRBV5 and TRBJ2-3, with 10 bases identical to TRBD2. The CDR3 end lies 4 residues beyond the end of the read and is filled in from the germline J gene. The trim removed 3 bases at V and 1 base at J, leaving 4 bases unmatched. CDR3 length: 16 residues. From germline, CDR1 is LGHNA and CDR2 YNLKQL (reference sequence).

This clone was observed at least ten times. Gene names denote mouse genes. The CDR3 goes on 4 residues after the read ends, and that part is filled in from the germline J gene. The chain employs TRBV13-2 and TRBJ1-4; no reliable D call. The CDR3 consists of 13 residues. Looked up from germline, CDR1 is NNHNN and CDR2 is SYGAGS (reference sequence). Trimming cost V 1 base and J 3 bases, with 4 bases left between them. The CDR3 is CASGDPANERLFF. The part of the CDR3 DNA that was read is TGTGCCAGCGGTGATCCAGCCAACGAA.

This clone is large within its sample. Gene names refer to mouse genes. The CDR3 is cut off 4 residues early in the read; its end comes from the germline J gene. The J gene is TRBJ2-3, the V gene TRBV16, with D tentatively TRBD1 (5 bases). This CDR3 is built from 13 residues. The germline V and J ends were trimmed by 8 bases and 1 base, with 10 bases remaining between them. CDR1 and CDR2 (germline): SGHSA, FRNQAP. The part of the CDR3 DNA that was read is TGTGCAAGCCCCAGGGAAGGTGCAGAA. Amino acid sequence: CASPREGAE. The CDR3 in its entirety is CASPREGAETLYF.

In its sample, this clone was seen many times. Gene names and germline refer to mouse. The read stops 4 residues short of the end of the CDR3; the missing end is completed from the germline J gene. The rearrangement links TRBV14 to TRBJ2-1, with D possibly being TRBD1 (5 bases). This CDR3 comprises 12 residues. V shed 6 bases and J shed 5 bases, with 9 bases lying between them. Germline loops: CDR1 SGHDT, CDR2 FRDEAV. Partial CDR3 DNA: TGTGCCAGCACAGGGAGGGATGCT. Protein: CASTGRDA. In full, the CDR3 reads CASTGRDAEQFF.

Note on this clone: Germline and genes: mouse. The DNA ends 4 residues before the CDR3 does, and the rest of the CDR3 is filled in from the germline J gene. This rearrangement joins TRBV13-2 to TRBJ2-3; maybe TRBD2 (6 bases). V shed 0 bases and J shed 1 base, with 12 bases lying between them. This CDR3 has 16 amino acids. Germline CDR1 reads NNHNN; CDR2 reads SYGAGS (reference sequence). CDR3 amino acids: CASGDASGAGAETLYF. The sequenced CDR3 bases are TGTGCCAGCGGTGATGCATCTGGGGCCGGTGCAGAA.

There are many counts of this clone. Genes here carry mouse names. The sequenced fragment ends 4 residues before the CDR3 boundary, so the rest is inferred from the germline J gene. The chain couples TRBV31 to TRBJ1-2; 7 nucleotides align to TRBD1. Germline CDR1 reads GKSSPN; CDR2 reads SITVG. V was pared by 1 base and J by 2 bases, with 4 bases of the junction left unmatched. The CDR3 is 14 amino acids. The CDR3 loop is CAWSPDRVNSDYTF. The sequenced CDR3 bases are TGTGCCTGGAGTCCTGACAGGGTGAACTCC.

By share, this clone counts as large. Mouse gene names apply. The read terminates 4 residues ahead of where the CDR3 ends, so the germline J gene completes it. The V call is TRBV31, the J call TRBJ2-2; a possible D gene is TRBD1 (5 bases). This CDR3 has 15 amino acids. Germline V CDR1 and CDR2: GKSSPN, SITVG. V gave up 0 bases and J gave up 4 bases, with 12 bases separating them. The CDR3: CAWSLEGRSTGQLYF. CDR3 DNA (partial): TGTGCCTGGAGTCTAGAGGGGAGGTCCACCGGG.

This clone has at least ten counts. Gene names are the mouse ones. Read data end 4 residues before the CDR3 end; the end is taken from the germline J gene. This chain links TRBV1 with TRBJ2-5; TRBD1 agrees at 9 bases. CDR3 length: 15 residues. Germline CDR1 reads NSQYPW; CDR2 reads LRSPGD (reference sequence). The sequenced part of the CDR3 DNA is TGCACCTGCAGTGCCGCCGGGACAGGGACAGAC. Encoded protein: CTCSAAGTGTD. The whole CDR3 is CTCSAAGTGTDTQYF.

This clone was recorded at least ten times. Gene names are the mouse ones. The covered CDR3 bases are TGTGCCAGCAGCCAAGATAGGACAGGCCCCAACGAA. Encoded protein: CASSQDRTGPNE. The CDR3 reads in full as CASSQDRTGPNERLFF. V usage is TRBV5 and J usage is TRBJ1-4, with 7 nucleotides matching TRBD1. Read sequence stops 4 residues before the CDR3 end, and the germline J gene provides the missing end. The CDR3 is 16 amino acids. The trim removed 0 bases at V and 3 bases at J, leaving 4 bases unmatched. Germline CDR1 is LGHNA and CDR2 is YNLKQL (reference sequence).

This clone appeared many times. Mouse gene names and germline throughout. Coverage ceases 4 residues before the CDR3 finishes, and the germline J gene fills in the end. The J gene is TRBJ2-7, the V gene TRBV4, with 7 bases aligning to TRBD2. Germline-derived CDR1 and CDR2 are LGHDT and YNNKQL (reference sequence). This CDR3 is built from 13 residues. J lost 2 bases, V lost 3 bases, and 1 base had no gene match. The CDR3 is CASSYTGAYEQYF. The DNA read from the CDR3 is TGTGCCAGCAGCTATACTGGGGCCTAT.

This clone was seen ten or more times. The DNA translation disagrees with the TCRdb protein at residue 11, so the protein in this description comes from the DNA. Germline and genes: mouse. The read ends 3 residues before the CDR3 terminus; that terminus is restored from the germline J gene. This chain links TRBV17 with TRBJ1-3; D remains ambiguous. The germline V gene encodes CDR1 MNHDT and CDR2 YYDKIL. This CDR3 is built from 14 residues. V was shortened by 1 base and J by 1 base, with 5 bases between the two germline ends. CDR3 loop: CASSRGGSGNTLYF. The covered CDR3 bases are TGTGCTAGCAGTAGAGGAGGGTCTGGAAATACG.

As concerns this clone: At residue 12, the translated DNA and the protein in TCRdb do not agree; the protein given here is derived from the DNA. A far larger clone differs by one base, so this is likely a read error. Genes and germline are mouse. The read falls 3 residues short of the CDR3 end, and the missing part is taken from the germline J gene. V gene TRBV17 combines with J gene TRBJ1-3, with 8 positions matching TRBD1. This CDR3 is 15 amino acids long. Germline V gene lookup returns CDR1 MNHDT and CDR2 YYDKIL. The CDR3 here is CASSNRGGSGNPLYF. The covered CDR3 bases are TGTGCTAGCAGCAACAGGGGGGGTTCTGGAAATCCG.